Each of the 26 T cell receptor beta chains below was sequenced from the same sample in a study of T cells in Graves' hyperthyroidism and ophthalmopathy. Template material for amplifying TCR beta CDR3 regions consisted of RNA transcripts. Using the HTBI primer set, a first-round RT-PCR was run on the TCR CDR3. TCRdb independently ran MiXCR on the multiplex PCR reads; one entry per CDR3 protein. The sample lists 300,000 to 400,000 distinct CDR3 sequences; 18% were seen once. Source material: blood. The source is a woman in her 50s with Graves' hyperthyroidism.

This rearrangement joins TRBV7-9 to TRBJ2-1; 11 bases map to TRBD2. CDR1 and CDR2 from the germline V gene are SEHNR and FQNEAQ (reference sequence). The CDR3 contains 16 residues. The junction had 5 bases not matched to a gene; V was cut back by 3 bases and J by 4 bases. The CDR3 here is CASSFVPSGRYNEQFF. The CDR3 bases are TGTGCCAGCAGCTTCGTCCCTAGCGGGAGGTACAATGAGCAGTTCTTC.

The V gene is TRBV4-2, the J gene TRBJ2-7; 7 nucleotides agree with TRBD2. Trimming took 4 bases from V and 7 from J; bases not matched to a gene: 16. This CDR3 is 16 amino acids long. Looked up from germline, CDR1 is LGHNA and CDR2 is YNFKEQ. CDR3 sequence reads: CASSPRAGGSLEEQYF. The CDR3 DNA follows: TGTGCCAGCAGCCCTAGGGCTGGCGGGAGTCTGGAAGAGCAGTACTTC.

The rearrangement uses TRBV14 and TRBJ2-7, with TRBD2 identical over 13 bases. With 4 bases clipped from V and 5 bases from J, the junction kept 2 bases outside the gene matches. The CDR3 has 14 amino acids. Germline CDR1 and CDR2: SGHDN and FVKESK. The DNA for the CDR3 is TGTGCCAGCAGCCGAGGGACTAGCGGGGACGAGCAGTACTTC. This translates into CASSRGTSGDEQYF. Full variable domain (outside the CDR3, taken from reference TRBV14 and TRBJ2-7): EAGVTQFPSHSVIEKGQTVTLRCDPISGHDNLYWYRRVMGKEIKFLLHFVKESKQDESGMPNNRFLAERTGGTYSTLKVQPAELEDSGVYFCASSRGTSGDEQYFGPGTRLTVT.

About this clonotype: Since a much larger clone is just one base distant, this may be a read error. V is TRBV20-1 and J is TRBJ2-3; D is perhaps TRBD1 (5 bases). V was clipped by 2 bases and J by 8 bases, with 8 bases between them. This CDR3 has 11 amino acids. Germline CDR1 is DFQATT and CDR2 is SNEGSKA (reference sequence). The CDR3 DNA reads TGCAGTGCTAGAAATAGGGGTACGCAGTATTTT. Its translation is CSARNRGTQYF.

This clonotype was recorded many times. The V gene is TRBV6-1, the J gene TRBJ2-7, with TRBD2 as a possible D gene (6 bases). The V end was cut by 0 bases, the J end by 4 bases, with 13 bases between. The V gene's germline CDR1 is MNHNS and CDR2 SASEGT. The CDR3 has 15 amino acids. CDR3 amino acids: CASSEASGTGYEQYF. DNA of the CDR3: TGTGCCAGCAGTGAAGCATCGGGGACTGGGTACGAGCAGTACTTC.

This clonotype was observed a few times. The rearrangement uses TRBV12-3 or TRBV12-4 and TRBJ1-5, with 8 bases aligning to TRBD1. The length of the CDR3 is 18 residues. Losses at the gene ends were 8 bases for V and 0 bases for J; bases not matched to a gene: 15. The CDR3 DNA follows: TGTGCCAGCTCGAGAGGACAGGGCCGTGAAAATAGCAATCAGCCCCAGCATTTT. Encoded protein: CASSRGQGRENSNQPQHF.

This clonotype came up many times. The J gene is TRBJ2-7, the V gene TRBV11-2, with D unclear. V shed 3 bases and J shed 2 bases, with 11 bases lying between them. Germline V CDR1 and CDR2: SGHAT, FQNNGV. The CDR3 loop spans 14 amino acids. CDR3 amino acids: CASSLHPPPYEQYF. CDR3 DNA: TGTGCCAGCAGCTTGCACCCGCCTCCCTACGAGCAGTACTTC. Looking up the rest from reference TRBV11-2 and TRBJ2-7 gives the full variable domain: EAGVAQSPRYKIIEKRQSVAFWCNPISGHATLYWYQQILGQGPKLLIQFQNNGVVDDSQLPKDRFSAERLKGVDSTLKIQPAKLEDSAVYLCASSLHPPPYEQYFGPGTRLTVT.

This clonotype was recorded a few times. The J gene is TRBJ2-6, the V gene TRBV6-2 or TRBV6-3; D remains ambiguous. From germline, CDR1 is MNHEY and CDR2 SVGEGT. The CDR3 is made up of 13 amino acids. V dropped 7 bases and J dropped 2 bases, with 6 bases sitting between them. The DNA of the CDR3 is TGTGCCAGCAACGAGGCTGGGGCCAACGTCCTGACTTTC. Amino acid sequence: CASNEAGANVLTF.

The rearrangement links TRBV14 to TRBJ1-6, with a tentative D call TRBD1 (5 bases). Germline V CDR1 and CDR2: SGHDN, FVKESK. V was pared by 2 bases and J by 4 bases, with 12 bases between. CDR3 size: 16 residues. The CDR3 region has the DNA TGTGCCAGCAGCCAACTCTCGGGGGGGTATAATTCACCCCTCCACTTT. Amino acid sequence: CASSQLSGGYNSPLHF.

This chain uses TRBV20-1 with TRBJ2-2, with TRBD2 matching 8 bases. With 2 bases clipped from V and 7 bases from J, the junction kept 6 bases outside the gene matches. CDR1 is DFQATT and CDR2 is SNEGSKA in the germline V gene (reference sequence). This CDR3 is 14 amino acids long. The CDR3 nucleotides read TGCAGTGCTAGAAGGGCGGGAGGAAGCGGGGAGCTGTTTTTT. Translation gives CSARRAGGSGELFF.

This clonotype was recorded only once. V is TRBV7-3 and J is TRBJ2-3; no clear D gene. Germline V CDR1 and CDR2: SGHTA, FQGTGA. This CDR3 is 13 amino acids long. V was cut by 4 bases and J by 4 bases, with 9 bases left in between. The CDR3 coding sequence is TGTGCCAGCAGCTCCACAGATTCAGATACGCAGTATTTT. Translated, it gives CASSSTDSDTQYF.

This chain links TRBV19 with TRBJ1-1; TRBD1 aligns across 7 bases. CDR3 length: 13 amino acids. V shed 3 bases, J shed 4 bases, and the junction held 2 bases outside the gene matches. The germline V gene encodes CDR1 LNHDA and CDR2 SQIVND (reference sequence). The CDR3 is CASSMTGTTEAFF. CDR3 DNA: TGTGCCAGTAGTATGACAGGGACCACTGAAGCTTTCTTT.

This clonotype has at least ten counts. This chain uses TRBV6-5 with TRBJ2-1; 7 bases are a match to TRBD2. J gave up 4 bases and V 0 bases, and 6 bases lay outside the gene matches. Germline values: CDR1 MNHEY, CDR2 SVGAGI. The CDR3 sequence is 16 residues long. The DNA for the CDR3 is TGTGCCAGCAGTTACTCGTCACTAGCGATATACAATGAGCAGTTCTTC. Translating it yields CASSYSSLAIYNEQFF.

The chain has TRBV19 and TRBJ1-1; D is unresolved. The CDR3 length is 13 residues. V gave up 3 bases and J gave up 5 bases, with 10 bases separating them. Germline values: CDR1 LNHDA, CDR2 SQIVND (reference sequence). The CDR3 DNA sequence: TGTGCCAGTAGTATCCAGGTCGGGACTGAAGCTTTCTTT. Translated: CASSIQVGTEAFF.

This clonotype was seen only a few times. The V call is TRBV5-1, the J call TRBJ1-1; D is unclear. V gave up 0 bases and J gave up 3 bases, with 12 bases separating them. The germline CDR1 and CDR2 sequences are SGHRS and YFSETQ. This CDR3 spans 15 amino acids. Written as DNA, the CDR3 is TGCGCCAGCAGCTTGGCCCCGGACGGCTACACTGAAGCTTTCTTT. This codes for CASSLAPDGYTEAFF.

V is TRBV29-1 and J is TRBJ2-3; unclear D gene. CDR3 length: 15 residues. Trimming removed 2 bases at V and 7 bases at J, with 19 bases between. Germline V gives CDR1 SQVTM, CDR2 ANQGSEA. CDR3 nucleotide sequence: TGCAGCGTTGAAAGTTTGGGCAGGCTTGACAATACGCAGTATTTT. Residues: CSVESLGRLDNTQYF.

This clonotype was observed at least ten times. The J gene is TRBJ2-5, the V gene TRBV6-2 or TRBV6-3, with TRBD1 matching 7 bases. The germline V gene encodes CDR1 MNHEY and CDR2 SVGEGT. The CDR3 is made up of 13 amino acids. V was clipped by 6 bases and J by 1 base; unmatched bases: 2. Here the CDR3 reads CASSGTAQETQYF. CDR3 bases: TGTGCCAGCAGCGGGACAGCCCAAGAGACCCAGTACTTC.

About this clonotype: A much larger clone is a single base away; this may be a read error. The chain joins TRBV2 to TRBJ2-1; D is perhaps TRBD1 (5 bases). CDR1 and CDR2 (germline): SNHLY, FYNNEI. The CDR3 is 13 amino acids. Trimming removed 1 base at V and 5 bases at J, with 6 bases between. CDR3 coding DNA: TGTGCCAGCAGTGAAGGGGGCGACAATGAGCAGTTCTTC. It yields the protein CASSEGGDNEQFF. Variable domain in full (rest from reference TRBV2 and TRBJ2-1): EPEVTQTPSHQVTQMGQEVILRCVPISNHLYFYWYRQILGQKVEFLVSFYNNEISEKSEIFDDQFSVERPDGSNFTLKIRSTKLEDSAMYFCASSEGGDNEQFFGPGTRLTVL.

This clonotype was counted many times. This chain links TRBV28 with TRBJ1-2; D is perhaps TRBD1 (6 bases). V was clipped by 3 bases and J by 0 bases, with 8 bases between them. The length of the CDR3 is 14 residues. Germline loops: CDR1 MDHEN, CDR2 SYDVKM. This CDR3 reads CASSFEGANYGYTF. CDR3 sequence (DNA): TGTGCCAGCAGTTTTGAGGGGGCTAACTATGGCTACACCTTC.

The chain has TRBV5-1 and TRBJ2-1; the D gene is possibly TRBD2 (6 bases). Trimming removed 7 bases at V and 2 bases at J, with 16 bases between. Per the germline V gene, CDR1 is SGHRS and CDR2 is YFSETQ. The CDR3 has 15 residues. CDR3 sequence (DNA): TGCGCCAGCGCAAATGGAGGGGAAGCCTACAATGAGCAGTTCTTC. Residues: CASANGGEAYNEQFF.

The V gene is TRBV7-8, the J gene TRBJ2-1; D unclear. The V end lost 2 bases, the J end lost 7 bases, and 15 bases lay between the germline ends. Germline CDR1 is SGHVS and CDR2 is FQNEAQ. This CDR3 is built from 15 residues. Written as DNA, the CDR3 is TGTGCCAGCAGCTTACCCATACGGAAGTCGAATGAGCAGTTCTTC. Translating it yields CASSLPIRKSNEQFF.

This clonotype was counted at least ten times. The CDR3 region has the DNA TGTGCCAGCAGCGAAACCCTCTTGGCAGGGGGAGGAGATACGCAGTATTTT. Its protein is CASSETLLAGGGDTQYF. The V gene is TRBV2, the J gene TRBJ2-3, with a weak D call TRBD1 (7 bases). Germline CDR1 SNHLY, CDR2 FYNNEI. The CDR3 extends over 17 amino acids. Trimming pared 6 bases from V and 5 bases from J, leaving 24 bases between.

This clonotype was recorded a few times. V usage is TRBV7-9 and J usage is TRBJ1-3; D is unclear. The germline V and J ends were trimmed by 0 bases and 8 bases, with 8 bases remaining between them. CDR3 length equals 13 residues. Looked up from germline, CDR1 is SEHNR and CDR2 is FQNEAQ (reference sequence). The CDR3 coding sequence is TGTGCCAGCAGCTTAGCCCGACGGGACACCATATATTTT. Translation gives CASSLARRDTIYF.

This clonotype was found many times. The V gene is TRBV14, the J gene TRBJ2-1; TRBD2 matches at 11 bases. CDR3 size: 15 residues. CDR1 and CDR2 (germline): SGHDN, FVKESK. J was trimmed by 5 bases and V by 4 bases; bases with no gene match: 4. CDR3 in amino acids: CASSLSGRANNEQFF. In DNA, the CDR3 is TGTGCCAGCAGCCTTAGCGGGAGGGCCAACAATGAGCAGTTCTTC.

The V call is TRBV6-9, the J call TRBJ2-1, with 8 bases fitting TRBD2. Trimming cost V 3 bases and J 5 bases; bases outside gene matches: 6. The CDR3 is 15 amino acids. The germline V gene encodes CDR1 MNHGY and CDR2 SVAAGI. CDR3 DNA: TGTGCCAGCAGTTACCTCGGGAGGGCCGACAATGAGCAGTTCTTC. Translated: CASSYLGRADNEQFF.

The CDR3 spells CASKWGGDSPLHF. CDR3 in DNA: TGTGCCAGCAAGTGGGGAGGGGATTCACCCCTCCACTTT. The chain joins TRBV19 to TRBJ1-6; possibly TRBD1 for D (5 bases). Trimming removed 9 bases from V and 8 bases from J, with 14 bases in between. Germline CDR1 is LNHDA and CDR2 is SQIVND (reference sequence). This CDR3 has 13 amino acids. Full variable domain (outside the CDR3, taken from reference TRBV19 and TRBJ1-6): DGGITQSPKYLFRKEGQNVTLSCEQNLNHDAMYWYRQDPGQGLRLIYYSQIVNDFQKGDIAEGYSVSREKKESFPLTVTSAQKNPTAFYLCASKWGGDSPLHFGNGTRLTVT.